This TCR beta chain was retrieved from a study of shared clonotypes between healthy human individuals. Study-level points and caveats: A small donor pool kept down the genetic and exposure-history diversity that was represented.

On this clone: Its antigen is still unknown.

Sequencing used immunoSEQ multiplex PCR; TCRdb keeps in-frame clones, though not all of them. This sample has about 580,000 clones; 95% to 98% occur once, and the top ten carry approximately 0.33%. V lost 5 bases to trimming and J lost 4 bases; unmatched junction nucleotides: 9. CDR3 length: 15 amino acids. Germline lookup yields CDR1 LNHNV and CDR2 YYDKDF (reference sequence). As defined, naive CD8 cells were CD45RO-negative and positively selected for CCR7, with terminally differentiated effector memory CD45RA+ cells excluded. The TCR sequence derives from a man aged 25-45 years in good health. The sample comprised naive CD8+ T cells sorted from blood. This sequence joins TRBV15 and TRBJ1-2, with TRBD1 matching over 8 bases. The CDR3 loop is CATSDGGQGIYGYTF. CDR3 nucleotide sequence: TGTGCCACCAGCGACGGTGGACAGGGTATCTATGGCTACACCTTC.